A selection of T cell receptor beta chains follows, all from one sample in a study of T cell responses to AZD1222 COVID-19 vaccine. Clones were sequenced by immunoSEQ multiplex PCR, and TCRdb holds only the in-frame ones, with some missing. The profile covers tens of thousands of clones, with approximately 90% appearing a single time and about 28% taken by the ten largest. This specimen consisted of peripheral blood, obtained on day 0 of AZD1222 vaccination. The receptor source for this set is an adult in good health. Both conserved end residues are part of each CDR3. A D gene is named only where the DNA matches it firmly.

>TRBV12-5|TRBD2
CASGFGGVASDTQYF
>TRBV6-1|.
CASSESSGASGANVLTF
>TRBV30|TRBD2
CAWKTSGVNTGELFF
>TRBV29-1|TRBD1
CSSPGTGARDEQFF
>TRBV11-2|TRBD2
CASSLNRLAGGETQYF
>TRBV11-2|.
CASSPLGGGVGTQYF
>TRBV5-6|.
CASSLSTFGPQFF
>TRBV4-1|.
CASTPNTGLATNEKLFF
>TRBV4-3|.
CASSQAVVKGNTEAFF
>TRBV11-1|.
CASSEGFGGANYGYTF
>TRBV19|.
CASSLQGGNTEAFF
>TRBV5-1|.
CASAESGANVLTF
>TRBV14|.
CASSYTAGSPLHF